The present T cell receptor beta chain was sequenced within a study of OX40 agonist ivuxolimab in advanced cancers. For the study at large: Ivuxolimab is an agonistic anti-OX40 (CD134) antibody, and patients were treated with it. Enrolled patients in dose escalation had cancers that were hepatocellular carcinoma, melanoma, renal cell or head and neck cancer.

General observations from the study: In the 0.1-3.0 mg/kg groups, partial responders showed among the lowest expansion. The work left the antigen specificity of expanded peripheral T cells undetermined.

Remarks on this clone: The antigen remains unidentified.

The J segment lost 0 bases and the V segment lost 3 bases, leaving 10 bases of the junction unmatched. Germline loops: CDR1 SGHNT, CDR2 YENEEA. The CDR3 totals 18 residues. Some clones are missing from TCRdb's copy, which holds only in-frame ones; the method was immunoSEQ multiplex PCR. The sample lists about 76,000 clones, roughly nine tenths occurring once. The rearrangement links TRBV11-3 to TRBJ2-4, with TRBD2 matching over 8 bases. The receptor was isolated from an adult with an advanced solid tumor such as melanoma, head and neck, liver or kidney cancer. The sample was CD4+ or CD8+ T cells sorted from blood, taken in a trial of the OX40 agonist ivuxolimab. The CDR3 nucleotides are TGTGCCAGCAGCTTTCAGAGGCGGGAGGAACAAGCCAAAAACATTCAGTACTTC. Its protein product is CASSFQRREEQAKNIQYF.